A selection of T cell receptor beta chains follows, all from one sample in a study of T cells in Graves' hyperthyroidism and ophthalmopathy. MiXCR, applied by TCRdb to the multiplex PCR reads, yields one record per CDR3 protein. The table lists 400,000 to 600,000 distinct CDR3 sequences, about 20% of them singletons, with roughly 29% in the top ten. The sample was blood. The source of these receptors is a man in his late teens or twenties with Graves' hyperthyroidism. Both conserved end residues are part of each CDR3. D genes are given only for firm matches.

cdr3_aa v_call d_call
CSVDVGGAEAFF TRBV29-1 .
CASSLTGYRTEAFF TRBV11-1 TRBD1
CASSVQWDTEAFF TRBV9 .
CASGFGTSGGRETQYF TRBV12-5 TRBD2
CASSEVAELFYGYTF TRBV6-1 .
CASSPRGQLGTEAFF TRBV6-1 .
CASSVGGPPYEQYF TRBV9 .
CASSLGQGAGSNQPQHF TRBV12-3/TRBV12-4 TRBD1
CASSPLGGRETQYF TRBV13 .
CASNQGGNTGELFF TRBV6-2/TRBV6-3 .
CASPSGRQNTEAFF TRBV28 .
CASSVGGYNSPLHF TRBV14 .
CAISERGQGMNTEAFF TRBV10-3 TRBD1
CASSLREIGLNTEAFF TRBV2 .
CASSRFEGTEAFF TRBV12-3/TRBV12-4 .